This TCR beta chain came from a study of vaccination and CD4 T cells after COVID-19. Turning to the study itself: With several mild cases and one severe, convalescent patients were SARS-CoV-2 positive by nasal swab PCR. As control conditions, cultures were given either a CEFX pool serving as positive control, an HIV-1 Nef pool, or no peptide at all.

Treatment indicated: approximately 9-day PBMC culture with coronavirus spike peptide pools or control peptides (ViraFEST assay). CD4+ T cells that had been cultured provided DNA sequenced with the Oncomine TCR Beta short-read assay. One entry per CDR3 protein, called by TCRdb with MiXCR from the PCR reads. This sample carries 9,000 to 13,000 distinct CDR3 sequences, approximately 52% of them seen once, and the ten largest clones take around 8.5%. As to this clonotype: The target antigen is unknown.

CDR3 size: 14 residues. V gave up 6 bases and J gave up 1 base, with 10 bases separating them. From germline, CDR1 is MDHEN and CDR2 SYDVKM. This chain joins TRBV28 and TRBJ1-5; D is unresolved. The sequencing input was CD4+ T cells from blood, cultured in vitro. The receptor's source is a human donor who had recovered from COVID-19. CDR3 in amino acids: CASSPWGSNQPQHF. Here the CDR3 DNA reads TGTGCCAGCAGCCCTTGGGGAAGCAATCAGCCCCAGCATTTT.